These 21 T cell receptor beta chains came from one sample sequenced in a study of T cell responses to AZD1222 COVID-19 vaccine (dated by TCRdb to about 2021). The sample's time point label, in plain terms: baseline before first vaccination. Library generation was performed with the immunoSEQ multiplex PCR assay. Drawn from immuneACCESS, this table holds only the in-frame rearrangements with V and J called that TCRdb kept. Clones are partly lost; checked studies trace under half to an unresolved V gene and leave the rest unexplained. This sample has fewer than 200,000 clones in its table, and 88% of those were observed once. The biggest ten clones account for less than 0.55% of the sample. This specimen was peripheral blood, taken on day 0 of AZD1222 vaccination. The receptors stem from an adult in good health.

The J gene is TRBJ1-2, the V gene TRBV27, with TRBD1 as a possible D gene (5 bases). CDR3 size: 14 residues. Germline V gene data show CDR1 as MNHEY and CDR2 as SMNVEV (reference sequence). V was pared by 2 bases and J by 2 bases, with 9 bases between. CDR3 DNA sequence: TGTGCCAGCAGTTTAGGGGGAAGGAACTATGGCTACACCTTC. Its protein is CASSLGGRNYGYTF.

This rearrangement joins TRBV19 to TRBJ1-5, with 9 bases aligning to TRBD1. V trimming: 2 bases; J trimming: 6 bases; junction bases outside the gene matches: 5. Looked up from germline, CDR1 is LNHDA and CDR2 is SQIVND (reference sequence). The CDR3 totals 15 residues. In DNA, the CDR3 is TGTGCCAGTAGTATACCCCGACAGGGGGGTCAGCCCCAGCATTTT. Its translation: CASSIPRQGGQPQHF.

The V and J genes are TRBV7-9 and TRBJ2-7, with D possibly matching TRBD1 (6 bases). Germline V gives CDR1 SEHNR, CDR2 FQNEAQ (reference sequence). Trimming pared 4 bases from V and 2 bases from J, leaving 12 bases between. This CDR3 spans 14 amino acids. CDR3 coding DNA: TGTGCCAGCAGCTCGGGCGACAGGACCTACGAGCAGTACTTC. The encoded protein is CASSSGDRTYEQYF.

This chain connects TRBV19 to TRBJ1-6, with 10 bases fitting TRBD1. Germline V gene sequence: CDR1 LNHDA, CDR2 SQIVND (reference sequence). The CDR3 contains 15 residues. The trim removed 1 base at V and 8 bases at J, leaving 2 bases unmatched. In DNA, the CDR3 is TGTGCCAGTAGTATAGGACAGGGGGCGGATTCACCCCTCCACTTT. Encoded protein: CASSIGQGADSPLHF.

The chain uses TRBV28 and TRBJ1-1, with D maybe TRBD1 (6 bases). Germline lookup yields CDR1 MDHEN and CDR2 SYDVKM. The CDR3 has 15 amino acids. The V end was cut by 4 bases, the J end by 10 bases, with 22 bases between. CDR3 coding DNA: TGTGCCAGCAGTTCAGATTCCGGGACAAGGGTCGGAGCTTTCTTT. Protein sequence: CASSSDSGTRVGAFF.

In nucleotides, the CDR3 is TGTGCCAGCAGCACCTCTATAGGGTCCTACAATCAGCCCCAGCATTTT. This translates into CASSTSIGSYNQPQHF. The chain joins TRBV5-6 to TRBJ1-5; D call uncertain. The germline V gene has CDR1 SGHDT and CDR2 YYEEEE. The CDR3 spans 16 residues. V was cut by 4 bases and J by 3 bases, with 17 bases left in between.

This chain joins TRBV13 and TRBJ2-2; D call uncertain. CDR3 length: 16 residues. V lost 5 bases to trimming and J lost 2 bases, with 15 bases between them. The germline CDR1 and CDR2 sequences are PRHDT and FYEKMQ (reference sequence). The CDR3 spells CASSISWWVNTGELFF. For the CDR3, the DNA is TGTGCCAGCAGCATCTCCTGGTGGGTTAACACCGGGGAGCTGTTTTTT.

The chain employs TRBV2 and TRBJ2-7, with D possibly TRBD1 on 5 matching bases. The CDR3 has 14 amino acids. From germline, CDR1 is SNHLY and CDR2 FYNNEI. V was trimmed by 1 base and J by 5 bases, leaving 12 bases between them. For the CDR3, the DNA is TGTGCCAGCAGTGAAGGCAGGGCTGGGAACGAGCAGTACTTC. Translated, it gives CASSEGRAGNEQYF.

The rearrangement uses TRBV7-2 and TRBJ2-6; perhaps TRBD1 as D (6 bases). Germline assignment: CDR1 SGHTA and CDR2 FQGNSA. The V and J ends lost 8 bases and 0 bases respectively, with 20 bases between them. The CDR3 has 18 amino acids. In nucleotides, the CDR3 is TGTGCCAGCGGCCTAACGGACAGTTTCCTCTCTGGGGCCAACGTCCTGACTTTC. This gives the protein CASGLTDSFLSGANVLTF. The full variable domain, with the rest looked up from reference TRBV7-2 and TRBJ2-6, is GAGVSQSPSNKVTEKGKDVELRCDPISGHTALYWYRQSLGQGLEFLIYFQGNSAPDKSGLPSDRFSAERTGGSVSTLTIQRTQQEDSAVYLCASGLTDSFLSGANVLTFGAGSRLTVL.

The rearrangement links TRBV27 to TRBJ2-7, with TRBD1 identical over 12 bases. V was clipped by 3 bases and J by 6 bases; unmatched bases: 3. This CDR3 is built from 14 residues. CDR1 is MNHEY, CDR2 SMNVEV, per germline (reference sequence). The CDR3 loop is CASSLGTGGAEQYF. In nucleotides, the CDR3 is TGTGCCAGCAGTTTGGGGACAGGGGGCGCCGAGCAGTACTTC.

The genes are TRBV7-2 and TRBJ1-1; 10 nucleotides line up with TRBD1. From germline, CDR1 is SGHTA and CDR2 FQGNSA. With V trimmed by 4 bases and J by 0 bases, 2 bases remained unmatched. This CDR3 is 15 amino acids long. CDR3 sequence reads: CASSWGTGVNTEAFF. As DNA, the CDR3 is TGTGCCAGCAGCTGGGGGACAGGGGTGAACACTGAAGCTTTCTTT.

The chain links TRBV6-6 to TRBJ1-2; a possible D gene is TRBD1 (5 bases). With 6 bases removed from V and 4 bases from J, the gap between germline ends came to 9 bases. The CDR3 runs to 12 residues. Germline V CDR1 and CDR2: MNHNY, SVGAGI (reference sequence). The CDR3 loop reads CASRVGVYGYTF. The CDR3 DNA reads as TGTGCCAGCAGGGTAGGGGTCTATGGCTACACCTTC.

The chain couples TRBV6-5 to TRBJ2-7, with D uncertain. The V gene lost 2 bases and the J gene lost 9 bases, with 14 bases spanning the gap. The germline V gene encodes CDR1 MNHEY and CDR2 SVGAGI. The CDR3 spans 13 residues. The CDR3 loop reads CASSYGGFTTQYF. The CDR3 nucleotides read TGTGCCAGCAGTTACGGCGGATTTACGACGCAGTACTTC.

The rearrangement links TRBV6-5 to TRBJ1-1; D possibly corresponds to TRBD1 (5 bases). In germline, CDR1 is MNHEY, CDR2 SVGAGI. The V end lost 2 bases, the J end lost 6 bases, and 10 bases lay between the germline ends. CDR3 length equals 13 residues. CDR3 loop: CASSYGPGAEAFF. The CDR3 DNA follows: TGTGCCAGCAGTTACGGTCCGGGGGCTGAAGCTTTCTTT.

This clone has only a few counts. The V gene is TRBV11-2, the J gene TRBJ2-1, with a possible D match to TRBD2 (6 bases). V gave up 2 bases and J gave up 9 bases, with 23 bases separating them. Germline CDR1 SGHAT, CDR2 FQNNGV. The CDR3 contains 17 residues. The CDR3 DNA follows: TGTGCCAGCAGCTTAAATCCTCCGGGACTCGCCGCCGGTGAGCAGTTCTTC. This sequence encodes CASSLNPPGLAAGEQFF.

The J gene is TRBJ1-1, the V gene TRBV6-1, with D unclear. V dropped 5 bases and J dropped 9 bases, with 13 bases sitting between them. In germline, CDR1 is MNHNS, CDR2 SASEGT. The length of the CDR3 is 12 residues. CDR3: CASSLPTVKAFF. For the CDR3, the DNA is TGTGCCAGCAGTTTACCTACAGTCAAAGCTTTCTTT.

The chain employs TRBV5-1 and TRBJ1-3; 7 nucleotides agree with TRBD1. J lost 1 base, V lost 2 bases, and 6 bases had no gene match. Germline V lookup: CDR1 SGHRS, CDR2 YFSETQ. This CDR3 is 16 amino acids long. The CDR3 nucleotides are TGCGCCAGCAGCTTTGACAGGGTGGGATCTGGAAACACCATATATTTT. This gives the protein CASSFDRVGSGNTIYF.

J is TRBJ1-1 and V is TRBV5-1; D not certain. This CDR3 contains 14 residues. The germline gives CDR1 SGHRS, CDR2 YFSETQ. Trimming cost V 1 base and J 0 bases, with 7 bases left between them. The CDR3 loop reads CASSLNSMNTEAFF. CDR3 nucleotide sequence: TGCGCCAGCAGCTTGAACAGCATGAACACTGAAGCTTTCTTT. Complete variable domain (other parts from reference TRBV5-1 and TRBJ1-1): KAGVTQTPRYLIKTRGQQVTLSCSPISGHRSVSWYQQTPGQGLQFLFEYFSETQRNKGNFPGRFSGRQFSNSRSEMNVSTLELGDSALYLCASSLNSMNTEAFFGQGTRLTVV.

The chain is built from TRBV19 and TRBJ2-5; D is perhaps TRBD2 (6 bases). Trimming removed 6 bases at V and 5 bases at J, with 13 bases between. Germline V lookup: CDR1 LNHDA, CDR2 SQIVND (reference sequence). This CDR3 has 13 residues. The CDR3 loop is CASRVGSGETQYF. The CDR3 DNA follows: TGTGCCAGTAGGGTCGGGAGCGGGGAGACCCAGTACTTC.

The V and J genes are TRBV9 and TRBJ2-5; 8 nucleotides line up with TRBD2. After removal of 3 bases from V and 4 bases from J, the junction contained 11 bases not matched to a gene. CDR1 and CDR2 (germline): SGDLS, YYNGEE. This CDR3 has 16 residues. Here the CDR3 reads CASSDAGGGLGETQYF. CDR3 sequence (DNA): TGTGCCAGCAGCGATGCTGGCGGGGGGTTAGGAGAGACCCAGTACTTC.

Regarding this clone: Distinct nucleotide sequences in the sample also encode this CDR3. The genes are TRBV9 and TRBJ2-3; the D is unclear. This CDR3 spans 13 amino acids. Per the germline V gene, CDR1 is SGDLS and CDR2 is YYNGEE. V gave up 0 bases and J gave up 2 bases, with 4 bases separating them. The CDR3 protein is CASSVGSTDTQYF. The CDR3, as DNA: TGTGCCAGCAGCGTAGGTTCCACAGATACGCAGTATTTT.